This is a list of T cell receptor beta chains from one sample in a study of blood T cell repertoires in COVID-19. Generated by immunoSEQ multiplex PCR, the TCRdb table keeps only in-frame clones and is missing some. The sample gives tens of thousands of clones, roughly 87% of which show up once; over 5.5% is in the top ten. The sequenced sample was peripheral blood. The receptors originated from a man aged 18 to 35 with COVID-19, enrolled during active disease. The CDR3 runs from the conserved cysteine through the conserved F or W. Fields, in order: clone size, D gene, V gene, J gene, CDR3 DNA, CDR3 protein. A D gene is named only where the DNA matches it firmly. Only part of the rows carry a size: once, few, many, or a class if the clone is expanded.

abundance: once
d_gene: TRBD2
v_gene: TRBV5-1
j_gene: TRBJ2-1
CDR3nt: TGCGCCAGCAGCTTCACTAGCGGGGAAGGGGGGAATGAGCAGTTCTTC
CDR3aa: CASSFTSGEGGNEQFF

abundance: .
d_gene: .
v_gene: TRBV6-5
j_gene: TRBJ2-2
CDR3nt: TGTGCCAGCAGGAAGGGGCTGAGCACCGGGGAGCTGTTTTTT
CDR3aa: CASRKGLSTGELFF

abundance: .
d_gene: TRBD1
v_gene: TRBV13
j_gene: TRBJ2-1
CDR3nt: TGTGCCAGCAGCTTCACAGGGGGCTCCTACAATGAGCAGTTCTTC
CDR3aa: CASSFTGGSYNEQFF

abundance: .
d_gene: .
v_gene: TRBV7-6
j_gene: TRBJ1-1
CDR3nt: TGTGCCAGCAGCTTTACTGAGGGGGAGAACACTGAAGCTTTCTTT
CDR3aa: CASSFTEGENTEAFF

abundance: .
d_gene: .
v_gene: TRBV5-1
j_gene: TRBJ1-2
CDR3nt: TGCGCCAGCAGCTCTGACAAGGATGGCTACACCTTC
CDR3aa: CASSSDKDGYTF

abundance: .
d_gene: TRBD2
v_gene: TRBV9
j_gene: TRBJ2-1
CDR3nt: TGTGCCAGCAGCGTAGTGACTAGCGGAACCTACAATGAGCAGTTCTTC
CDR3aa: CASSVVTSGTYNEQFF

abundance: .
d_gene: .
v_gene: TRBV21-1
j_gene: TRBJ2-3
CDR3nt: TGTGCCAGCAAGAGCCCCGGGACTAGTCATTACACAGATACGCAGTATTTT
CDR3aa: CASKSPGTSHYTDTQYF

abundance: .
d_gene: .
v_gene: TRBV11-2
j_gene: TRBJ1-3
CDR3nt: TGTGCCAGCAGCCCCCAGGGTGGCCCCCCGGGAAACACCATATATTTT
CDR3aa: CASSPQGGPPGNTIYF

abundance: .
d_gene: .
v_gene: TRBV7-2
j_gene: TRBJ2-2
CDR3nt: TGTGCCAGCAGCCACAGGGATATGGGAACCGGGGAGCTGTTTTTT
CDR3aa: CASSHRDMGTGELFF

abundance: .
d_gene: TRBD1
v_gene: TRBV30
j_gene: TRBJ2-7
CDR3nt: TGTGCCTGGAGCTCGAGGGGGCGCGATCACGAGCAGTACTTC
CDR3aa: CAWSSRGRDHEQYF

abundance: .
d_gene: TRBD2
v_gene: TRBV29-1
j_gene: TRBJ2-3
CDR3nt: TGCAGCGGGTACCTCATTAGCGGGAGGGCCCCAGATACGCAGTATTTT
CDR3aa: CSGYLISGRAPDTQYF

abundance: .
d_gene: .
v_gene: TRBV19
j_gene: TRBJ2-1
CDR3nt: TGTGCCAGTAGTAGAGGGGGATACAATGAGCAGTTCTTC
CDR3aa: CASSRGGYNEQFF

abundance: .
d_gene: .
v_gene: TRBV30
j_gene: TRBJ1-2
CDR3nt: TGTGCCTGGGGATCGGGACACGGCTATGGCTACACCTTC
CDR3aa: CAWGSGHGYGYTF

abundance: .
d_gene: TRBD2
v_gene: TRBV7-6
j_gene: TRBJ2-1
CDR3nt: TGTGCCAGCAGCTTAGAGACTAGCGAGTCCAATGAGCAGTTCTTC
CDR3aa: CASSLETSESNEQFF

abundance: .
d_gene: TRBD2
v_gene: TRBV4-3
j_gene: TRBJ2-2
CDR3nt: TGCGCCAGCAGCGGGAGCGGGAGGGGTGCCGGGGAGCTGTTTTTT
CDR3aa: CASSGSGRGAGELFF

abundance: .
d_gene: .
v_gene: TRBV5-1
j_gene: TRBJ1-5
CDR3nt: TGCGCCAGCAGCTTCGGCAGGGGCAATCAGCCCCAGCATTTT
CDR3aa: CASSFGRGNQPQHF

abundance: once
d_gene: TRBD2
v_gene: TRBV7-2
j_gene: TRBJ2-2
CDR3nt: TGTGCCAGCAGCCCATTAGCGGGAGAGTTAACCGGGGAGCTGTTTTTT
CDR3aa: CASSPLAGELTGELFF

abundance: few
d_gene: .
v_gene: TRBV2
j_gene: TRBJ1-2
CDR3nt: TGTGCCAGCAGTGACAGGGCAGGGTATGGCTACACCTTC
CDR3aa: CASSDRAGYGYTF

abundance: .
d_gene: TRBD2
v_gene: TRBV13
j_gene: TRBJ2-2
CDR3nt: TGTGCCAGCAGTATAGCGGGCCAGACCGGGGAGCTGTTTTTT
CDR3aa: CASSIAGQTGELFF

abundance: .
d_gene: .
v_gene: TRBV6-5
j_gene: TRBJ2-7
CDR3nt: TGTGCCAGCAGACTGACGGGTACCCCCTCATTAGGGCAGTACTTC
CDR3aa: CASRLTGTPSLGQYF

abundance: .
d_gene: TRBD2
v_gene: TRBV28
j_gene: TRBJ2-7
CDR3nt: TGTGCCAGCAGTTTATTGGCGACTAGCGGGAGCTCCTACGAGCAGTACTTC
CDR3aa: CASSLLATSGSSYEQYF

abundance: .
d_gene: .
v_gene: TRBV27
j_gene: TRBJ2-5
CDR3nt: TGTGCCAGCAGGCAAACAGGGAAAGAGACCCAGTACTTC
CDR3aa: CASRQTGKETQYF

abundance: .
d_gene: TRBD1
v_gene: TRBV7-2
j_gene: TRBJ2-7
CDR3nt: TGTGCCAGCAGCTTTAGACAGGGATCCTACGAGCAGTACTTC
CDR3aa: CASSFRQGSYEQYF

abundance: .
d_gene: .
v_gene: TRBV13
j_gene: TRBJ1-4
CDR3nt: TGTGCCAGCAGCTTAGCTTCGGGCTGGGGCTTTGAAAAACTGTTTTTT
CDR3aa: CASSLASGWGFEKLFF

abundance: .
d_gene: TRBD1
v_gene: TRBV10-3
j_gene: TRBJ2-5
CDR3nt: TGTGCCATCAGCCGGAAGACAGGGGAAGAGACCCAGTACTTC
CDR3aa: CAISRKTGEETQYF

abundance: .
d_gene: .
v_gene: TRBV11-3
j_gene: TRBJ2-5
CDR3nt: TGTGCCAGCAGCTTACTCCAGGGGGAGACCCAGTACTTC
CDR3aa: CASSLLQGETQYF

abundance: .
d_gene: TRBD1
v_gene: TRBV5-5
j_gene: TRBJ2-7
CDR3nt: TGTGCCAGCAGCTCGCCGGACAGGAGCTCCTACGAGCAGTACTTC
CDR3aa: CASSSPDRSSYEQYF

abundance: .
d_gene: .
v_gene: TRBV11-2
j_gene: TRBJ1-5
CDR3nt: TGTGCCAGCAGCTTAGACGGACAGCGCAATCAGCCCCAGCATTTT
CDR3aa: CASSLDGQRNQPQHF

abundance: .
d_gene: TRBD1
v_gene: TRBV15
j_gene: TRBJ2-3
CDR3nt: TGTGCCACCAGCAGGTCACAGGGGGCGGGAACAGATACGCAGTATTTT
CDR3aa: CATSRSQGAGTDTQYF

abundance: few
d_gene: .
v_gene: TRBV12-2
j_gene: TRBJ2-7
CDR3nt: TGTGCAAGTCGCTTACCCTTGGGAGGACTAGCGGGAAGAAACGAGCAGTACTTC
CDR3aa: CASRLPLGGLAGRNEQYF

abundance: .
d_gene: .
v_gene: TRBV5-3
j_gene: TRBJ2-7
CDR3nt: TGTGCCAGAAGCTTAAGCGGAACGATTCCCTACGAGCAGTACTTC
CDR3aa: CARSLSGTIPYEQYF

abundance: .
d_gene: TRBD1
v_gene: TRBV2
j_gene: TRBJ1-2
CDR3nt: TGTGCCAGCAGTTGGGACAGGGACTATGGCTACACCTTC
CDR3aa: CASSWDRDYGYTF

abundance: .
d_gene: .
v_gene: TRBV18
j_gene: TRBJ2-3
CDR3nt: TGTGCCAGCTCACCACCTTCCAGGGATACGCAGTATTTT
CDR3aa: CASSPPSRDTQYF

abundance: .
d_gene: TRBD2
v_gene: TRBV12-3/TRBV12-4
j_gene: TRBJ2-3
CDR3nt: TGTGCCAGCAGTTTGAGTAGCGGGGATACGCAGTATTTT
CDR3aa: CASSLSSGDTQYF

abundance: .
d_gene: TRBD2
v_gene: TRBV27
j_gene: TRBJ2-2
CDR3nt: TGTGCCAGCAGTTTAGACGGGAGGGGGGTTTACACCGGGGAGCTGTTTTTT
CDR3aa: CASSLDGRGVYTGELFF

abundance: .
d_gene: TRBD1
v_gene: TRBV19
j_gene: TRBJ2-7
CDR3nt: TGTGCCAGTAGTATTGGACAGGGGATTTCTTACGAGCAGTACTTC
CDR3aa: CASSIGQGISYEQYF

abundance: once
d_gene: TRBD1
v_gene: TRBV5-1
j_gene: TRBJ2-7
CDR3nt: TGCGCCAGCAGCTTGTTCACAGGGGTCTACTGGGAGCAGTACTTC
CDR3aa: CASSLFTGVYWEQYF

abundance: .
d_gene: .
v_gene: TRBV27
j_gene: TRBJ1-6
CDR3nt: TGTGCCAGCAGTTTAGGGCCGGCGAATAATTCACCCCTCCACTTT
CDR3aa: CASSLGPANNSPLHF

abundance: .
d_gene: .
v_gene: TRBV23-1
j_gene: TRBJ1-5
CDR3nt: TGCGCCAGCAGTCCCGGAGTAGGGAGCCAGCCCCAGCATTTT
CDR3aa: CASSPGVGSQPQHF

abundance: .
d_gene: .
v_gene: TRBV5-4
j_gene: TRBJ1-4
CDR3nt: TGTGCCAGCAGCTTCACAGGGTCTAATGAAAAACTGCTTTTT
CDR3aa: CASSFTGSNEKLLF

abundance: once
d_gene: .
v_gene: TRBV19
j_gene: TRBJ2-7
CDR3nt: TGTGCCAGTAGTGCGGGACCCTCCTACGAGCAGTACTTC
CDR3aa: CASSAGPSYEQYF

abundance: .
d_gene: TRBD2
v_gene: TRBV30
j_gene: TRBJ2-7
CDR3nt: TGTGCCTGGAGTGGGGGCTTAGCGGGATGGAAGTACGAGCAGTACTTC
CDR3aa: CAWSGGLAGWKYEQYF

abundance: .
d_gene: TRBD1
v_gene: TRBV24-1
j_gene: TRBJ1-1
CDR3nt: TGTGCCACCACCTCAGGGGGCAGGGAAGCTTTCTTT
CDR3aa: CATTSGGREAFF

abundance: .
d_gene: .
v_gene: TRBV4-2
j_gene: TRBJ2-4
CDR3nt: TGTGCCAGCAGCCAAGATCTAGACCCAAACATTCAGTACTTC
CDR3aa: CASSQDLDPNIQYF

abundance: .
d_gene: TRBD2
v_gene: TRBV6-6
j_gene: TRBJ2-3
CDR3nt: TGTGCCATCCGACAGCGGGAGGGGACAGATACGCAGTATTTT
CDR3aa: CAIRQREGTDTQYF

abundance: medium-sized
d_gene: TRBD1
v_gene: TRBV18
j_gene: TRBJ1-1
CDR3nt: TGTGCCAGCTCACGGACAGGGCAGACTGAAGCTTTCTTT
CDR3aa: CASSRTGQTEAFF

abundance: .
d_gene: TRBD1
v_gene: TRBV24-1
j_gene: TRBJ1-4
CDR3nt: TGTGCCACCAGTGATCCGAGACAGGGCGGAGAAAAACTGTTTTTT
CDR3aa: CATSDPRQGGEKLFF

abundance: .
d_gene: TRBD1
v_gene: TRBV30
j_gene: TRBJ1-1
CDR3nt: TGTGCCTGGACGTCAGGGACAGGGAATATCGCTTTCTTT
CDR3aa: CAWTSGTGNIAFF

abundance: .
d_gene: TRBD2
v_gene: TRBV19
j_gene: TRBJ2-6
CDR3nt: TGTGCCAGTAGTTCTACCCCGGGAGGTGGGGCCAACGTCCTGACTTTC
CDR3aa: CASSSTPGGGANVLTF

abundance: .
d_gene: TRBD2
v_gene: TRBV28
j_gene: TRBJ2-7
CDR3nt: TGTGCCAGCAGTTTATCGCCACTAGCGATATACGAGCAGTACTTC
CDR3aa: CASSLSPLAIYEQYF

abundance: .
d_gene: .
v_gene: TRBV9
j_gene: TRBJ1-4
CDR3nt: TGTGCCAGCAGCGAAGGACTGATTAATGAAAAACTGTTTTTT
CDR3aa: CASSEGLINEKLFF

abundance: many
d_gene: .
v_gene: TRBV9
j_gene: TRBJ1-1
CDR3nt: TGTGCCAGCAGTGCCGAGTTTGGGAACACTGAAGCTTTCTTT
CDR3aa: CASSAEFGNTEAFF

abundance: .
d_gene: TRBD2
v_gene: TRBV3-1/TRBV3-2
j_gene: TRBJ2-2
CDR3nt: TGTGCCAGCAGCCCCTTAGCGGGAGGGCAAACCGGGGAGCTGTTTTTT
CDR3aa: CASSPLAGGQTGELFF

abundance: .
d_gene: .
v_gene: TRBV27
j_gene: TRBJ2-1
CDR3nt: TGTGCCAGCAGTTTCGCCCGCGGCAATGAGCAGTTCTTC
CDR3aa: CASSFARGNEQFF

abundance: few
d_gene: .
v_gene: TRBV6-1
j_gene: TRBJ1-1
CDR3nt: TGTGCCAGCAGTGAAACCAGGATGAACACTGAAGCTTTCTTT
CDR3aa: CASSETRMNTEAFF

abundance: .
d_gene: TRBD1
v_gene: TRBV6-2/TRBV6-3
j_gene: TRBJ2-1
CDR3nt: TGTGCCAGCAGTCTTGACAGGGGTATATACAATGAGCAGTTCTTC
CDR3aa: CASSLDRGIYNEQFF

abundance: .
d_gene: .
v_gene: TRBV14
j_gene: TRBJ2-7
CDR3nt: TGTGCCAGCAGCCAGGGTCAGGGTCCGGCCTACGAGCAGTACTTC
CDR3aa: CASSQGQGPAYEQYF